Sample share makes the clone carrying this TCR beta chain medium-sized. The data stem from a study of siplizumab effects on memory and regulatory T cells. V was trimmed by 4 bases and J by 0 bases, leaving 25 bases between them. This CDR3 comprises 19 residues. CDR1 is LNHDA, CDR2 SQIVND, per germline (reference sequence). The method was immunoSEQ multiplex PCR; TCRdb's version includes in-frame clones alone and lacks a portion of them. The sample consists of over 55,000 clones, over 65% of them appearing once. The clonotype comes from a human donor in good health. V and J are TRBV19 and TRBJ2-7; D is possibly TRBD2 (7 bases). The sequencing sample was made of memory CD4+ T cells sorted from blood. The CDR3 loop is CASSRRPSAGAPSSYEQYF. DNA for the CDR3: TGTGCCAGTAGTAGACGGCCGTCGGCGGGGGCCCCGAGCTCCTACGAGCAGTACTTC.